One sample yielded the 30 T cell receptor beta chains listed below, sequenced in a study of human T cells and chemical hapten exposure. As for time point: patch test 1, 2 weeks after DPC sensitization. This sample's treatment: therapeutic diphenylcyclopropenone sensitization with weekly scalp DPC. Via MiXCR, TCRdb re-called the RACE reads, giving one row per CDR3 protein. Altogether 150,000 to 200,000 distinct CDR3 sequences are present, about 15% being singletons, with the ten largest covering approximately 1.5%. The sample consisted of whole blood, taken in connection with sensitization to the hapten diphenylcyclopropenone (DPC). These receptors all come from a woman younger than 45 with alopecia areata. Some clones in this sample may be carry-over from other donors' samples.

The chain employs TRBV12-3 or TRBV12-4 and TRBJ1-2; no reliable D call. Trimming removed 2 bases at V and 5 bases at J, with 9 bases between. The CDR3 extends over 13 amino acids. The CDR3 DNA is TGTGCCAGCAGTTTACTTCCCAGATATGGCTACACCTTC. It specifies CASSLLPRYGYTF.

The J gene is TRBJ2-3, the V gene TRBV20-1; D unresolved. V lost 0 bases to trimming and J lost 4 bases, with 11 bases between them. Germline loops: CDR1 DFQATT, CDR2 SNEGSKA (reference sequence). CDR3 length: 14 amino acids. CDR3 bases: TGCAGTGCTAGAGATGTGCAGTTAGCAGATACGCAGTATTTT. It codes for CSARDVQLADTQYF.

Note on this clonotype: The junction shows a germline mismatch at one end, possibly a read error. The chain combines TRBV4-1 with TRBJ2-1; 9 nucleotides agree with TRBD2. The germline V gene has CDR1 MGHRA and CDR2 YSYEKL. This CDR3 spans 14 amino acids. This chain's CDR3 is CASSQDPSGNGQFF. The CDR3, as DNA: TGCGCCAGCAGCCAAGATCCTAGCGGGAATGGGCAGTTCTTC.

The chain has TRBV7-9 and TRBJ2-7, with D possibly TRBD2 on 5 matching bases. Germline-derived CDR1 and CDR2 are SEHNR and FQNEAQ (reference sequence). This CDR3 spans 13 amino acids. Between the trimmed V and J ends, which lost 4 bases and 3 bases, there was a span of 10 bases. The chain's CDR3 is CASSSGRGYEQYF. The CDR3 nucleotides are TGTGCCAGCAGCTCGGGTCGGGGCTACGAGCAGTACTTC.

This clonotype was seen more than once but under ten times. The chain couples TRBV4-3 to TRBJ2-1; TRBD2 agrees at 12 bases. The CDR3 is made up of 16 amino acids. The V gene end was trimmed by 2 bases and the J gene end by 3 bases; junction bases not matched to a gene: 2. Germline CDR1 LGHNA, CDR2 YSLEER. CDR3 region: CASSQLAGGDYNEQFF. The CDR3 coding sequence is TGCGCCAGCAGCCAACTAGCGGGAGGGGACTACAATGAGCAGTTCTTC.

The CDR3 sequence: CAISESQGTGEKLFF. The CDR3, as DNA: TGTGCCATCAGTGAGTCACAGGGGACCGGTGAAAAACTGTTTTTT. The chain is built from TRBV10-3 and TRBJ1-4; 7 nucleotides line up with TRBD1. V lost 0 bases, J lost 7 bases, and 5 bases stayed unmatched. The V gene's germline CDR1 is ENHRY and CDR2 SYGVKD. The CDR3 is 15 amino acids.

This clonotype appeared a single time. This chain joins TRBV7-9 and TRBJ2-1; a possible D gene is TRBD1 (7 bases). Germline V gene data show CDR1 as SEHNR and CDR2 as FQNEAQ (reference sequence). The CDR3 length is 15 residues. The V and J ends lost 7 bases and 9 bases respectively, with 22 bases between them. The CDR3 sequence is CASTNRQGGLGEQFF. CDR3 coding DNA: TGTGCCAGCACCAATAGACAGGGAGGATTAGGTGAGCAGTTCTTC.

This clonotype was counted at least ten times. This chain links TRBV30 with TRBJ2-1; D ambiguous. Trimming pared 0 bases from V and 7 bases from J, leaving 13 bases between. The CDR3 has 14 residues. CDR1 GTSNPN and CDR2 SVGIG come from the germline V gene (reference sequence). CDR3 amino acids: CAWSVRAARNEQFF. CDR3 sequence (DNA): TGTGCCTGGAGTGTACGGGCAGCCAGGAATGAGCAGTTCTTC.

This clonotype was counted between two and nine times. The genes are TRBV29-1 and TRBJ2-1; TRBD2 agrees at 7 bases. After removal of 3 bases from V and 0 bases from J, the junction contained 5 bases not matched to a gene. CDR3 length: 15 amino acids. CDR1 is SQVTM and CDR2 is ANQGSEA in the germline V gene. CDR3 amino acids: CSVEIAGVSYNEQFF. As DNA, the CDR3 is TGCAGCGTTGAGATAGCGGGTGTCTCCTACAATGAGCAGTTCTTC.

V is TRBV12-3 or TRBV12-4 and J is TRBJ2-1; the match to TRBD1 covers 9 bases. V was clipped by 6 bases and J by 7 bases; unmatched bases: 16. The CDR3 is 17 amino acids. CDR3 region: CASRTPIGDRATNEQFF. The CDR3 coding sequence is TGTGCCAGCAGAACCCCCATTGGGGACAGGGCAACAAATGAGCAGTTCTTC.

The sample holds many counts of this clonotype. The chain has TRBV18 and TRBJ2-5; D is possibly TRBD2 (6 bases). From germline, CDR1 is KGHSH and CDR2 LQKENI. The CDR3 consists of 14 residues. Deletions cut 3 bases from V and 5 bases from J, with 13 bases between. The CDR3 coding sequence is TGTGCCAGCTCACCCCCCTCGGGAGTGGAGACCCAGTACTTC. This codes for CASSPPSGVETQYF.

This chain connects TRBV29-1 to TRBJ1-3; D uncertain. CDR3 length: 13 amino acids. Germline assignment: CDR1 SQVTM and CDR2 ANQGSEA. V was cut by 6 bases and J by 0 bases, with 9 bases left in between. As DNA, the CDR3 is TGCAGCGTGAGGACCGACTCTGGAAACACCATATATTTT. Its protein product is CSVRTDSGNTIYF.

The chain recombines TRBV7-2 with TRBJ2-3; 9 nucleotides match TRBD2. CDR1 SGHTA and CDR2 FQGNSA come from the germline V gene. The V gene end was trimmed by 7 bases and the J gene end by 4 bases; junction bases not matched to a gene: 3. The CDR3 sequence is 13 residues long. CDR3: CASMLAGADTQYF. Here the CDR3 DNA reads TGTGCCAGCATGTTAGCGGGGGCAGATACGCAGTATTTT.

This chain connects TRBV10-2 to TRBJ2-2; D is unresolved. V was shortened by 7 bases and J by 6 bases, with 15 bases between the two germline ends. This CDR3 has 14 residues. Germline CDR1 reads WSHSY; CDR2 reads SAAADI. The CDR3 sequence: CASIGQLAAGELFF. The CDR3, as DNA: TGCGCCAGCATTGGGCAGCTTGCCGCCGGGGAGCTGTTTTTT.

The CDR3 DNA is TGTGCCAGCAGCTTAAGCGGTGCAGTCCAAGAGACCCAGTACTTC. This translates into CASSLSGAVQETQYF. This chain connects TRBV7-3 to TRBJ2-5, with D hard to call. The CDR3 runs to 15 residues. CDR1 is SGHTA and CDR2 is FQGTGA in the germline V gene. Between the trimmed V and J ends, which lost 1 base and 1 base, there was a span of 10 bases.

This clonotype has more than one count but fewer than ten. This chain connects TRBV25-1 to TRBJ2-1; no definite D call. The CDR3 spans 12 residues. Germline values: CDR1 MGHDK, CDR2 SYGVNS. Trimming shortened V by 2 bases and J by 9 bases, and 8 bases separated the two germline ends. The CDR3 sequence is CASSEGFGEQFF. CDR3 in DNA: TGTGCCAGCAGTGAAGGGTTTGGTGAGCAGTTCTTC.

This clonotype was seen only once. This sequence joins TRBV30 and TRBJ1-1, with D unclear. Per the germline V gene, CDR1 is GTSNPN and CDR2 is SVGIG (reference sequence). CDR3 size: 11 residues. V was trimmed by 4 bases and J by 8 bases, leaving 11 bases between them. The CDR3 DNA is TGTGCCTGGAAAGGGCCGACAGAAGCTTTCTTT. Encoded protein: CAWKGPTEAFF.

This clonotype was seen ten or more times. The chain uses TRBV2 and TRBJ1-1; TRBD1 matches at 8 bases. CDR3 length equals 12 residues. The germline CDR1 and CDR2 sequences are SNHLY and FYNNEI. V lost 2 bases, J lost 10 bases, and 3 bases stayed unmatched. The CDR3 loop is CASSEYDRGAFF. DNA for the CDR3: TGTGCCAGCAGTGAATACGACAGGGGAGCTTTCTTT.

In this sample, this clonotype turned up many times. V usage is TRBV11-2 and J usage is TRBJ2-1, with 9 bases identical to TRBD2. The ends lost 5 bases at V and 3 bases at J; junction bases unmatched: 8. The CDR3 is made up of 16 amino acids. The germline V gene encodes CDR1 SGHAT and CDR2 FQNNGV. The CDR3 coding sequence is TGTGCCAGCAGCCCCTCGACTAGCGGATTCTACAATGAGCAGTTCTTC. Translated: CASSPSTSGFYNEQFF.

The rearrangement uses TRBV7-2 and TRBJ2-1; the D call may be TRBD1 or TRBD2 (5 bases each). Germline V gene lookup returns CDR1 SGHTA and CDR2 FQGNSA. Between the trimmed V and J ends, which lost 4 bases and 0 bases, there was a span of 10 bases. This CDR3 spans 15 amino acids. CDR3 in amino acids: CASSSGRSSYNEQFF. Here the CDR3 DNA reads TGTGCCAGCAGCTCGGGACGGAGCTCCTACAATGAGCAGTTCTTC.

This clonotype was seen a handful of times. The gene calls are TRBV6-2 or TRBV6-3 and TRBJ2-2; D might be TRBD2 (6 bases). Per germline, CDR1 MNHEY and CDR2 SVGEGT. V was trimmed by 7 bases and J by 3 bases, leaving 15 bases between them. The CDR3 runs 15 residues. The chain's CDR3 is CASNLGSPYTGELFF. The CDR3, as DNA: TGTGCCAGCAATCTCGGGAGCCCTTACACCGGGGAGCTGTTTTTT.

Many counts were recorded for this clonotype. The chain has TRBV20-1 and TRBJ1-1, with TRBD1 as a possible D gene (5 bases). Germline lookup yields CDR1 DFQATT and CDR2 SNEGSKA (reference sequence). Trimming removed 4 bases from V and 4 bases from J, with 10 bases in between. The CDR3 is 12 residues long. This CDR3 reads CSATQGGTEAFF. DNA for the CDR3: TGCAGTGCTACTCAGGGCGGCACTGAAGCTTTCTTT.

In its sample, this clonotype was seen many times. This chain uses TRBV28 with TRBJ2-7; a possible D gene is TRBD2 (5 bases). V shed 5 bases and J shed 3 bases, with 8 bases lying between them. Germline lookup yields CDR1 MDHEN and CDR2 SYDVKM. This CDR3 has 12 amino acids. This CDR3 is CASSRDFYEQYF. CDR3 DNA: TGTGCCAGCAGTCGGGATTTCTACGAGCAGTACTTC.

This rearrangement joins TRBV6-2 or TRBV6-3 to TRBJ1-2; D remains unclear. Germline values: CDR1 MNHEY, CDR2 SVGEGT. Trimming took off 2 bases at V and 0 bases at J, with 7 bases between the two ends. This CDR3 has 14 amino acids. CDR3 sequence (DNA): TGTGCCAGCAGTTACACGGCCTCTAACTATGGCTACACCTTC. Translating gives CASSYTASNYGYTF.

The rearrangement links TRBV7-9 to TRBJ1-1; D call uncertain. V lost 6 bases and J lost 10, with 18 bases in between. The CDR3 extends over 13 amino acids. Germline CDR1 reads SEHNR; CDR2 reads FQNEAQ (reference sequence). The CDR3 loop reads CASSGRAEFLAFF. CDR3 bases: TGTGCCAGCAGTGGAAGGGCCGAGTTTCTAGCTTTCTTT.

The chain combines TRBV7-9 with TRBJ2-7; D might be TRBD1 or TRBD2, each matching 5 bases. The V end was cut by 3 bases, the J end by 3 bases, with 15 bases between. Germline values: CDR1 SEHNR, CDR2 FQNEAQ (reference sequence). The CDR3 consists of 15 residues. CDR3 amino acids: CASSLTPGPIYEQYF. Here the CDR3 DNA reads TGTGCCAGCAGCTTGACTCCGGGACCAATCTACGAGCAGTACTTC. Filled out from reference TRBV7-9 and TRBJ2-7, the complete variable domain reads DTGVSQNPRHKITKRGQNVTFRCDPISEHNRLYWYRQTLGQGPEFLTYFQNEAQLEKSRLLSDRFSAERPKGSFSTLEIQRTEQGDSAMYLCASSLTPGPIYEQYFGPGTRLTVT.

This clonotype was recorded at least ten times. V is TRBV19 and J is TRBJ1-5, with 7 bases that match TRBD1. The CDR3 covers 16 residues. After removal of 9 bases from V and 0 bases from J, the junction contained 11 bases not matched to a gene. The germline V gene has CDR1 LNHDA and CDR2 SQIVND (reference sequence). The CDR3 bases are TGTGCCAGCGAAGGGGGCGGCAGGAGTAGCAATCAGCCCCAGCATTTT. Amino acids: CASEGGGRSSNQPQHF.

In this sample, this clonotype turned up many times. V gene TRBV3-1 combines with J gene TRBJ2-3; D is ambiguous. The ends were cut back, 1 base at V and 6 bases at J, with 8 bases in the middle. The CDR3 extends over 13 amino acids. Per germline, CDR1 LGHDT and CDR2 YNNKEL (reference sequence). CDR3 amino acids: CASSQGTTDTQYF. The CDR3 nucleotides are TGTGCCAGCAGCCAAGGCACTACGGATACGCAGTATTTT.

This clonotype was seen only a few times. This sequence joins TRBV28 and TRBJ1-5, with D unclear. V lost 6 bases to trimming and J lost 5 bases, with 14 bases between them. From germline, CDR1 is MDHEN and CDR2 SYDVKM. CDR3 size: 14 residues. The CDR3 region is CASRGGLKDQPQHF. CDR3 sequence (DNA): TGTGCCAGCAGGGGAGGTCTTAAGGATCAGCCCCAGCATTTT.

This clonotype was counted only a few times. The rearrangement links TRBV29-1 to TRBJ2-5; no firm D call. This CDR3 has 12 amino acids. Germline CDR1 reads SQVTM; CDR2 reads ANQGSEA. The V and J ends lost 5 bases and 10 bases respectively, with 17 bases between them. DNA for the CDR3: TGCAGCGTTCGTAAGGACGGGCTGGACCAGTACTTC. This gives the protein CSVRKDGLDQYF.